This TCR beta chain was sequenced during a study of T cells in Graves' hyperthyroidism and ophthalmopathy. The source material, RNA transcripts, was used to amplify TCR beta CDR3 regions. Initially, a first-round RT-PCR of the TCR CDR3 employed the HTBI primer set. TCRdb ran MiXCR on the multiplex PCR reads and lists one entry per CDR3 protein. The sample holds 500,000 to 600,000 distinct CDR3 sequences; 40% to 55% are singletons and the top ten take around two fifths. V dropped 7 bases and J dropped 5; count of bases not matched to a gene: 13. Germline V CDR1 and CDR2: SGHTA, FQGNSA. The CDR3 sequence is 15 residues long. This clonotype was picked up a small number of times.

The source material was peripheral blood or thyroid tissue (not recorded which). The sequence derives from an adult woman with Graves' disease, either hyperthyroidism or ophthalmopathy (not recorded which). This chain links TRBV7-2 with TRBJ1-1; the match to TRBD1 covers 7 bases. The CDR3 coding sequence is TGTGCCAGCACCCTCAGGGGGGGCTTGTTAACTGAAGCTTTCTTT. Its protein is CASTLRGGLLTEAFF. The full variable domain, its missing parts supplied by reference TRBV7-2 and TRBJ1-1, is GAGVSQSPSNKVTEKGKDVELRCDPISGHTALYWYRQSLGQGLEFLIYFQGNSAPDKSGLPSDRFSAERTGGSVSTLTIQRTQQEDSAVYLCASTLRGGLLTEAFFGQGTRLTVV.